Sequencing of this TCR beta chain was carried out in a study of read filtering for tumor transcriptome and immune sequencing. Turning to the study itself: R-ISS stage counts were roughly 8 for I, 15 to 20 for II, about 7 for III.

About this clonotype itself: The antigen remains undetermined. This may come from a read error, since a much larger clone is one base off.

From roughly 400 ng of RNA, a library with molecular barcoded alpha/delta and beta/gamma adaptors was made. Each CDR3 protein is one row after TCRdb ran MiXCR on the reads. The table lists over 45,000 distinct CDR3 sequences, over 9.5% of them singletons, with 13% to 15% in the top ten. Whole-study findings and limits: In IR-seq, single-read clonotypes were about 80% of clonotypes but around 3.4% of reads. Correlation between methods rose after single-read clonotypes were removed. The sorted CD138-negative fraction was a mixed bone marrow immune population, not purified T cells.

Sequencing was carried out using a population of CD138-negative cells sorted from bone marrow. The source of this sequence is a donor at least 40 years old with multiple myeloma.

Here the CDR3 DNA reads TGCGCCAGCAGCAAGCAGAGCGTTCAAGAGACCCGGTACTTC. This sequence encodes CASSKQSVQETRYF. The chain joins TRBV5-1 to TRBJ2-5; D is undetermined. CDR1 is SGHRS and CDR2 is YFSETQ in the germline V gene. The CDR3 has 14 amino acids.